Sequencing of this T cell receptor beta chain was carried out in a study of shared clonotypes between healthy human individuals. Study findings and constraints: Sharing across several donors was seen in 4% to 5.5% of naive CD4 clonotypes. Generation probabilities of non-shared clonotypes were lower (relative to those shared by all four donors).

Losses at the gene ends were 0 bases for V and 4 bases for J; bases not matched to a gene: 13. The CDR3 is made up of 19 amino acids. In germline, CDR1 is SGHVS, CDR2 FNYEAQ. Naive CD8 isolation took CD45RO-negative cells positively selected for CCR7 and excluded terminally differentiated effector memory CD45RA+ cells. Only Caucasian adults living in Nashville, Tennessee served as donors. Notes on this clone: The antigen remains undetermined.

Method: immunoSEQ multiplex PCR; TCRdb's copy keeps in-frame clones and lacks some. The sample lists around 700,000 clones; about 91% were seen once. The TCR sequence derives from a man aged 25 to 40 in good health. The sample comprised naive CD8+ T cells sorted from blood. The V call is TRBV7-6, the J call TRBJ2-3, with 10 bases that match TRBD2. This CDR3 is CASSLAKREGHWGPDTQYF. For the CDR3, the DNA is TGTGCCAGCAGCTTAGCGAAGCGGGAGGGGCACTGGGGCCCAGATACGCAGTATTTT.